The clone carrying this T cell receptor (beta chain) was observed a few times. Its specificity is not known. TCRdb fed the RT-PCR reads into MiXCR, producing one record per CDR3 protein. The sample lists about 700,000 distinct CDR3 sequences, more than 11% occurring once. The entry originates in a study of response to subunit inactivated influenza vaccine. The CDR3 loop spans 16 amino acids. Between the trimmed V and J ends, which lost 1 base and 0 bases, there was a span of 12 bases. General study points: Authors suggested seasonal influenza vaccinations each recruit few new T cells.

The source was PBMCs from blood, collected roughly 2 weeks before vaccination. V usage is TRBV12-3 or TRBV12-4 and J usage is TRBJ1-1; weak D call: TRBD1 (6 bases). This receptor was obtained from a man aged 45-65 years who received an inactivated influenza vaccine. The CDR3 nucleotides read TGTGCCAGCAGTTTAGGTGGGGGCCTCATGAACACTGAAGCTTTCTTT. Encoded protein: CASSLGGGLMNTEAFF.